This T cell receptor (beta chain) was profiled in a study of blood T cell repertoires in COVID-19. Study-wide background: T cells, B-cell-depleted T cells, or PBMCs supplied cDNA or gDNA.

CDR1 and CDR2 from the germline V gene are KGHSH and LQKENI. Trimming took 4 bases from V and 4 from J; bases not matched to a gene: 7. This CDR3 contains 15 residues. Clones were read by immunoSEQ multiplex PCR, and TCRdb kept only the in-frame ones, dropping some. The sample carries roughly 200,000 clones, about 80% recorded once. The V and J genes are TRBV18 and TRBJ1-2; 9 nucleotides agree with TRBD1. This TCR derives from a man aged 45-65 years with active or convalescent COVID-19. The sequencing sample was made of peripheral blood. The CDR3 here is CASSQGQGIGYGYTF. The CDR3 DNA follows: TGTGCCAGCTCACAGGGACAGGGAATCGGCTATGGCTACACCTTC.